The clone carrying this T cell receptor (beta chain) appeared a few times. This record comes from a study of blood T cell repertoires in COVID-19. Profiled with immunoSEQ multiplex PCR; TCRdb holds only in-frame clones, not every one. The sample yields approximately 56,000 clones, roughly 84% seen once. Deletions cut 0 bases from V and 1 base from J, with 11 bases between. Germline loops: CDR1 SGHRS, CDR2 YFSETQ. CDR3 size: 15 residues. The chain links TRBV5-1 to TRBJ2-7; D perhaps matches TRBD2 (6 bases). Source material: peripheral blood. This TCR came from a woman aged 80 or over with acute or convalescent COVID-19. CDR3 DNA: TGCGCCAGCAGCTTGGGGCCGGGGGATTCCTACGAGCAGTACTTC. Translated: CASSLGPGDSYEQYF.